This note documents a single TCR beta chain sequence. The clone's antigen remains unknown. No much larger clone is present one base from it, and per-base qualities are unavailable. The sample comes from a study of cytomegalovirus exposure and HLA in healthy donors (dated by TCRdb to about 2017). Some background on the complete study: According to an earlier analysis of 450 to 650 of the donors, 200 million or so T cells yielded 117 million unique TCR beta sequences and about 300 Gb of sequence data. Alongside the repertoire data, information on donor age, sex, ethnicity and CMV serostatus was compiled. Genome-wide SNP genotypes for about 65% of the roughly 670 donors were used in a later genetic analysis, which treated that subset as a discovery cohort. HLA typing covered class I and class II loci at four-digit resolution. Along with the roughly 700-subject first cohort, a separate validation cohort of some 130 different subjects was used. Typing coverage differed by locus: A, B, C, DRB1 and DQB1 were typed in roughly 620-630 donors, DQA1 in approximately 520, DPA1 in 600 to 610, and DPB1 in roughly 470. Across under 500 genotyped donors of the cohort, an average of about 200,000 unique TCR beta nucleotide sequences per donor were sequenced, and 15% to 20% of those sequences were non-productive. Because of strong linkage in the cohort, four to six DR-DQ haplotypes were treated as single units for association and clustering. Rather than drawing on any new phenotypic data, the later analysis identified candidate immune exposures from TCR beta sequences and the way those sequences occurred across donors. An earlier analysis of several hundred of the donors used high-throughput TCR beta sequencing to judge whether each TCR beta V gene segment behaved as functional or pseudogenic. Of the roughly 390 genotyped donors, 75% to 85% were placed in the genetic ancestry cluster associated with self-reported Caucasian donors. The study combined high-throughput TCR immunosequencing, statistical association of individual TCRs with disease status, and machine learning to predict cytomegalovirus infection status. The study aimed to test whether cataloging public T cell receptors could reveal signatures of past pathogen exposure. The study used immunosequencing to profile the T cell repertoires of approximately 640 subjects and linked those repertoires to cytomegalovirus serostatus. An early release that covered roughly 600 HLA-typed donors contained approximately 300 gigabases of sequencing data and about 93 million unique TCR sequences. To study patterns of TCR occurrence, a later analysis re-analyzed previously published TCR beta repertoires from several hundred donors and added high-resolution HLA genotyping. All discovery cohort repertoires had been generated using a single sequencing platform. Broader findings and caveats from the paper: Sequencing depth was assumed to be roughly uniform across donors in the presence/absence analyses, though that assumption may not hold. A later analysis associated 15,000 to 20,000 TCR beta sequences with specific HLA alleles at a false discovery rate of 0.05. A later analysis found that most CMV-associated TCR beta chains appeared HLA-restricted, with HLA associations seemingly driven largely by CMV exposure. Across donors, most TCR sequences were observed very rarely, whereas some public TCRs were present in many individuals. An association between a missense DCLRE1C variant and V-gene and J-gene trimming of TCR beta chains was found in a later genetic analysis and replicated in an independent cohort. In vitro tests confirmed that a few of the cytomegalovirus-associated TCR beta chains recognize cytomegalovirus antigens. According to a later analysis, TCR association rates differed among HLA loci, with DRB1 alleles showing the most associated TCRs and HLA-C alleles showing the fewest. Cytomegalovirus status was reported to be diagnosed by the classifier with high specificity and sensitivity in both the original and validation cohorts. For the cohort, immune exposure information was limited to CMV serostatus. The authors suggested that the approach could potentially be generalized to other disease states and immunological phenotypes. Because counts were too low, some 16 rarely observed V segments, including chromosome 9 orphons, were excluded from the earlier analysis of several hundred of the donors. When HLA alleles, especially DR and DQ, strongly co-occurred, TCR associations were difficult to assign to individual alleles. In a later analysis, HLA-associated TCR beta chains were found to be more clonally expanded and to have lower generation probabilities than equally common non-associated chains. In a later analysis, several top co-occurrence clusters were reported to appear linked to parvovirus B19, influenza, CMV and Epstein-Barr virus. In this cohort, only TCR beta chains were sequenced, and detectable features were limited by the absence of alpha or paired-chain data. Some IMGT-functional V segments, including TRBV6-2 and TRBV6-3, could not be told apart with the 87-base-pair reads, so those segments were excluded. In a later genetic analysis, fewer N-insertions in productive TCRs were reported among donors in an Asian-associated ancestry cluster than the approximately 670-donor mean. A cluster of highly shared sequence variants was judged likely to represent a technical artifact of the sequencing pipeline. In an earlier analysis of approximately 590 of the donors, most TCR beta V segments were observed in productive rearrangements about 87% or about 30% of the time, broadly matching IMGT annotations. HLA typing was unavailable for some donors at each locus, so association tests used only the typed subset. In the study, around 150 TCR beta chains were listed as associated with cytomegalovirus. Correlated functional status among segregating V segments might reflect linkage disequilibrium, but an unknown experimental factor could not be ruled out. A further reported finding was that TCR beta sequences accurately predicted the HLA-A and HLA-B alleles for most subjects in the first cohort.

In total, over 600 healthy bone marrow donors made up the cohort. At the time of sampling, all cohort members were nominally healthy, though unrecorded immune exposures were likely present. The donor tested CMV seronegative and was one of the 352 seronegative cohort members. Every donor gave a peripheral blood sample, and the peripheral blood mononuclear cells from that sample were used for TCR beta sequencing. The Qiagen DNeasy Blood Extraction Kit was used to extract genomic DNA from the blood cell samples. Between the V and J ends, shortened by 3 bases and 0 bases respectively, the junction contains 14 bases. Per the germline V gene, SGDLS is the CDR1 and YYNGEE is the CDR2. From the cysteine up to the phenylalanine, the CDR3 has a length of 16 residues. Just the 48-base CDR3 DNA is kept, in frame starting at base 1. Preparation of the library involved the immunoSEQ multiplex PCR assay. The multiplex PCR relied on a mix of 60 forward primers for TCR Vbeta segments and 13 reverse primers for TCR Jbeta segments. The CDR3 region of rearranged TCR beta genes was amplified from genomic DNA by a multiplex PCR assay. Amplified TCR beta libraries were sequenced as 87-base-pair reads on the Illumina HiSeq System. For the original study's pipeline: Across the 640 or so repertoires, a later analysis counted roughly 77 million unique TCR beta chains, roughly 11 million of which were shared by at least two donors. Raw reads were error-corrected and collapsed into unique sequences by a nearest-neighbor algorithm in which closely related sequences were merged to remove PCR and sequencing errors. V, D and J gene segments were assigned by aligning CDR3 sequences to IMGT reference sequences. Each retained sequence needed at least a six-nucleotide match to both a V gene segment and a J gene segment. A rearrangement counted as productive if the CDR3 had no stop codons and remained in frame with V and J, and every other rearrangement counted as non-productive. CDR3 was defined according to IMGT convention as the region running from the second conserved V-encoded cysteine to the conserved J-encoded phenylalanine. In an earlier analysis of around 540 of the donors, sequences lacking an unambiguous match to a single V gene segment were excluded. An earlier analysis of 587 of the donors called V segments functional above 56.7% productive rearrangements and segregating when the between-donor standard deviation exceeded 5%. A statistical classification framework was built to diagnose cytomegalovirus status from the catalog of TCR beta chain sequences. In a later analysis, TCR nucleotide sequences were compared against IMGT/GENE-DB human TR gene sequences so that V and J genes could be assigned. A later analysis assigned CDR3 sequences and most-parsimonious VDJ recombination scenarios with the TCRdist pipeline. In a later analysis, every TCR beta chain was defined by the combination of its CDR3 amino acid sequence and its V-gene family, and reads without a unique V-gene family were dropped. As a way to deal with suspected cross-contamination and a sequencing artifact, a later analysis dropped approximately 590 nucleotide sequences that were highly shared and had low generation probability. A later analysis calculated a clonal expansion index for each public chain from normalized within-repertoire ranks of inferred template counts. In a later analysis, generation probabilities were computed using a VDJ recombination model fitted to out-of-frame rearrangements, and the results were checked against IGoR. In a later analysis, hypergeometric tests were used to score TCR-TCR, TCR-HLA and TCR-CMV co-occurrence, with a repertoire-size bias correction applied to TCR pairs. False discovery rates were estimated in a later analysis by permuting HLA or CMV assignments 20 times. In a later analysis, co-occurring TCRs were grouped with DBSCAN, and TCRdist sequence similarity was added when clustering was performed within HLA-allele-positive subsets. Co-occurrence clustering excluded repertoires with fewer than 30,000 or more than 120,000 public chains, plus five with anomalous nucleotide sharing. TCRdb stores this immuneACCESS table with in-frame sequences only. Part of the clones is absent; in the studies checked, under half of the shortfall reflects unresolved V genes, and no reason is known for the rest. The V and J calls and the clone size are those of that table, but D and trimming were determined from the DNA. The sample includes some 110,000 clones, with approximately 80% observed a single time. Nearly 0.9% of the sample lies in the top ten.

This receptor was identified in a woman between 25 and 40 years old in good health and CMV-seronegative. The V gene is TRBV9 and the J gene is TRBJ2-3, with the D gene too uncertain to name. Sample: PBMCs. The CDR3 sequence is CASSALGPYSTDTQYF. The nucleotide sequence reads as follows: TGTGCCAGCAGCGCCCTTGGGCCGTATAGCACAGATACGCAGTATTTT.